These T cell receptor beta chains were read from a single sample in a study of blood T cell repertoires in COVID-19. Data came from immunoSEQ multiplex PCR; TCRdb stores just in-frame clones and leaves some out. The table has about 260,000 clones, 65% to 90% seen once. Sequences were obtained from peripheral blood. The receptors shown here come from a man younger than 45 with active or convalescent COVID-19. Each CDR3 is given without its conserved first and last residue.

V gene: TRBV5-1
J gene: TRBJ1-2
CDR3 protein: ASSLVRDSYGYT

V gene: TRBV7-8
J gene: TRBJ1-3
CDR3 protein: ASSLGVSSGNTIY

V gene: TRBV6-5
J gene: TRBJ1-1
CDR3 protein: ASSRTGSPAEAF

V gene: TRBV7-9
J gene: TRBJ1-1
CDR3 protein: ASSSWTDLNTEAF

V gene: TRBV11-2
J gene: TRBJ2-7
CDR3 protein: ASSGTGYEQY

V gene: TRBV7-8
J gene: TRBJ2-1
CDR3 protein: ASSLFFSTSGSFSYNEQF

V gene: TRBV6-1
J gene: TRBJ2-2
CDR3 protein: ASSEGRTGELF

V gene: TRBV5-1
J gene: TRBJ1-2
CDR3 protein: ASSLGDFMRGYT

V gene: TRBV19
J gene: TRBJ2-1
CDR3 protein: ASSMWGVDEQF

V gene: TRBV7-9
J gene: TRBJ2-1
CDR3 protein: ASSEQGNNEQF

V gene: TRBV7-2
J gene: TRBJ1-3
CDR3 protein: ASSLLLSGNTIY

V gene: TRBV23-1
J gene: TRBJ2-7
CDR3 protein: ASWGGSYEQY

V gene: TRBV19
J gene: TRBJ1-4
CDR3 protein: ASGQGREKLF

V gene: TRBV30
J gene: TRBJ1-1
CDR3 protein: AWTTGVTEAF

V gene: TRBV6-1
J gene: TRBJ2-7
CDR3 protein: ASSDASGVPYEQY